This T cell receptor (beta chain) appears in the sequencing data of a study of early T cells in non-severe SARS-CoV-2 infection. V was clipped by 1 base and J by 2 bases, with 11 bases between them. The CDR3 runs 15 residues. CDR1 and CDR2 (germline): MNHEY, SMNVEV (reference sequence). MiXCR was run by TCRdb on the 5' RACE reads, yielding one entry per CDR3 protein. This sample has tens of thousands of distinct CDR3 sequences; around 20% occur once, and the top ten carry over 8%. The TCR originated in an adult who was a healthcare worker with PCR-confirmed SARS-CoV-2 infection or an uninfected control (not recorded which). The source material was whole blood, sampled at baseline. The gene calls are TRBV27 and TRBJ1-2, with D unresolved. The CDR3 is CASSLYGPRNYGYTF. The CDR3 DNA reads TGTGCCAGCAGTTTATATGGGCCGCGCAACTATGGCTACACCTTC.